This T cell receptor (beta chain) was identified in a study of T cell responses to AZD1222 COVID-19 vaccine (dated by TCRdb to the early 2020s). About the study as a whole: TCR sequencing was performed for more than 230 trial participants, of whom roughly 200 were given two doses of AZD1222 and around 25 were given two doses of MenACWY control vaccine. Trial participants were enrolled by age into subgroups of 18-55, 56-69 and 70-plus years, and roughly 150, 30 and 60 TCR-sequenced participants, respectively, were included in these subgroups.

The time point label, read with the paper, signifies: baseline before first vaccination. Reading the label with the study, this specimen's treatment or condition is: meningococcal conjugate vaccine given as trial control. Vaccinee samples came from UK trials COV001 and COV002, including a single-blind randomized controlled phase 2/3 trial of AZD1222 (ChAdOx1 nCoV-19) in healthy adults. For TCRbeta chain sequencing, PBMC samples were collected from trial participants at day 0 and at day 28 after the second dose. A note on this clone: Its antigen remains undetermined. There are no base qualities to consult, and no much larger clone falls within one base.

Overall study outcomes, separate from this receptor: CD4 TCRs associated with the vaccine covered the entire spike protein, and the dominant responses were in regions 160-218 and 743-854. Conclusions about previously exposed vaccinees were limited because only six AZD1222 recipients were SARS-CoV-2 seropositive at baseline. Because no day 14 peak-response samples were available, the repertoires could be characterized only after the peak T cell response. Reportedly, close to half of the unique spike-specific TCRs recognized epitopes lying outside the regions that are mutated in the B.1.351 and B.1.1.7 variants. The 56-69-year group was small, and its depth increase did not reach significance, likely because of low power. Spike-specific TCR breadth and depth rose significantly after two AZD1222 doses compared with day 0 and with MenACWY recipients. Most participants were white British and females outnumbered males, and the authors suggested that clonal diversity may have been underestimated.

The CDR3 regions of human TCRbeta chains were analyzed by immunosequencing. In the source study's methods: TCRs in the repertoires were compared against a reference library of SARS-CoV-2-specific TCRs that had been generated with the MIRA antigen-specificity platform. Breadth was defined as the fraction of unique TCRs that were SARS-CoV-2-associated. Depth was defined as the fraction of total T cells that were SARS-CoV-2-associated. Using the MIRA data, every spike-specific TCR was mapped to the spike region that the TCR reacted to and assigned to either a CD4 or a CD8 class. Log10-transformed breadth and depth values were compared by one-way ANOVA with Sidak's multiple comparisons tests. TCRdb's version of the immuneACCESS table is confined to in-frame rearrangements and falls short of the full clone set. An unresolved V gene accounts for under half of the shortfall where checked; the remainder is of unknown origin. From that table come the V and J calls and clone size; the DNA was used to work out D and trimming. This sample gives some 89,000 clones in total; more than 75% of them show up just once. The ten largest make up roughly 5.1% of the sample.

V loses 3 bases of germline sequence and J loses 3 bases, and the interval between the two ends is 14 bases. The germline V gene sets CDR1 to SGHTA and CDR2 to FQGNSA. Inclusive of the bounding cysteine and phenylalanine, the CDR3 is 15 residues long. Only the CDR3 portion is preserved as DNA: 45 bases, with reading frame beginning at the first base. The rearranged segments are TRBV7-2 and TRBJ1-2; TRBD1 is a weak D gene call, 5 bases matching. This sequence was found in an adult in good health. The sequences come from peripheral blood, collected on day 0 of MenACWY control vaccination. Here is the DNA: TGTGCCAGCAGCTTGACAATAGGGGCTTACTATGGCTACACCTTC. Protein translation: CASSLTIGAYYGYTF.